This TCR beta chain was recorded in a study of blood T cell repertoires in COVID-19. Across the whole study: There were acute and convalescent COVID-19 samples, and they came from the United States, Italy and Spain. From T cells, B-cell-depleted T cells, or PBMCs came the material, which was cDNA or gDNA.

Germline CDR1 and CDR2: LNHDA and SQIVND (reference sequence). The V end lost 3 bases, the J end lost 1 base, and 9 bases lay between the germline ends. The CDR3 is made up of 15 amino acids. Per the study methods: Estimation of nucleated cell counts relied on the amplification of reference gene primers. The protocol was immunoSEQ multiplex PCR, while the TCRdb copy is restricted to in-frame clones and leaves out a portion. The V and J calls and clone size come from that table; D and trimming were worked out from the DNA. Of 200,000 or so clones in the sample, approximately 84% were seen once. Sequenced material: peripheral blood. The TCR comes from a woman aged 60-75 years with acute or convalescent COVID-19. The chain uses TRBV19 and TRBJ2-2; tentative D call: TRBD1 (5 bases). CDR3 DNA: TGTGCCAGTAGTATCGCGGACAAGAACACCGGGGAGCTGTTTTTT. Its protein is CASSIADKNTGELFF.